This T cell receptor (beta chain) was profiled in a study of shared clonotypes between healthy human individuals. Findings and caveats of the study: In general, naive subsets displayed greater estimated richness than memory subsets did.

The germline gives CDR1 SSHAT, CDR2 FNYEAQ (reference sequence). V dropped 4 bases and J dropped 4; count of bases not matched to a gene: 7. The CDR3 extends over 16 amino acids. This clone was counted between two and nine times. Its target is unknown. Original data processing: ImmunoSEQ sequences covered only the junction and lacked quality scores; filtering therefore differed. The data were produced by immunoSEQ multiplex PCR, yet TCRdb's version contains in-frame clones alone and is incomplete. The V and J calls and the clone size are those of that table, but D and trimming were determined from the DNA. Seen here are 780,000 or so clones, 72% observed once, and the top ten hold under 2%. Negatively enriched CD4+ T cells were divided by CD45RA into naive and memory.

The origin of this receptor is a woman in her 30s in good health. Material: memory CD4+ T cells sorted from blood. Subset denoted: CD45RA-negative fraction. The V gene is TRBV7-7, the J gene TRBJ2-3; 11 positions agree with TRBD2. This chain's CDR3 is CASSSQLAGVADTQYF. Written as DNA, the CDR3 is TGTGCCAGCAGCTCCCAACTAGCGGGAGTTGCAGATACGCAGTATTTT.